Listed here are 31 T cell receptor beta chains from one sample, sequenced in a study of shared clonotypes between healthy human individuals. The protocol was immunoSEQ multiplex PCR, while the TCRdb copy is restricted to in-frame clones and leaves out a portion. The repertoire holds around 1.5 million clones, 95% to 99% seen once, with roughly 0.4% in the top ten. Sequenced: naive CD4+ T cells sorted from blood. Subset of the sample: CD45RA+ positively selected. The receptor source for this set is a man aged 25-45 years in good health.

The rearrangement links TRBV7-9 to TRBJ2-2; no firm D call. The V gene's germline CDR1 is SEHNR and CDR2 FQNEAQ (reference sequence). This CDR3 comprises 13 residues. Trimming left V 5 bases short and J 7 bases short, with 11 bases between. As DNA, the CDR3 is TGTGCCAGCAGCGTACTCAGGCTCGGGGAGCTGTTTTTT. Translating it yields CASSVLRLGELFF.

In the case of this clone: This specimen includes other DNA sequences encoding the same CDR3. The genes are TRBV5-6 and TRBJ1-5, with D perhaps TRBD1 (6 bases). The germline V gene encodes CDR1 SGHDT and CDR2 YYEEEE. V was trimmed by 4 bases and J by 1 base, leaving 12 bases between them. This CDR3 contains 15 residues. The CDR3 sequence is CASSLAGGSNQPQHF. DNA of the CDR3: TGTGCCAGCAGCCTGGCTGGGGGCAGCAATCAGCCCCAGCATTTT. Together with reference TRBV5-6 and TRBJ1-5, the CDR3 gives the full variable domain: DAGVTQSPTHLIKTRGQQVTLRCSPKSGHDTVSWYQQALGQGPQFIFQYYEEEERQRGNFPDRFSGHQFPNYSSELNVNALLLGDSALYLCASSLAGGSNQPQHFGDGTRLSIL.

The chain recombines TRBV19 with TRBJ2-2; no clear D. Between the trimmed V and J ends, which lost 2 bases and 7 bases, there was a span of 11 bases. Per germline, CDR1 LNHDA and CDR2 SQIVND (reference sequence). This CDR3 has 14 amino acids. DNA for the CDR3: TGTGCCAGTAGTATAATAGTCGCCGGCGGGGAGCTGTTTTTT. Protein sequence: CASSIIVAGGELFF.

The chain is built from TRBV7-2 and TRBJ2-4; TRBD2 matches at 11 bases. The V and J ends lost 1 base and 13 bases, in that order; junction bases with no gene match: 9. The CDR3 extends over 15 amino acids. Per the germline V gene, CDR1 is SGHTA and CDR2 is FQGNSA. The DNA for the CDR3 is TGTGCCAGCAGCTTAGAGACCCGACTAGCGGGACTACAGTACTTC. Encoded protein: CASSLETRLAGLQYF.

The chain uses TRBV11-3 and TRBJ2-1, with 7 nucleotides matching TRBD2. Germline V gives CDR1 SGHNT, CDR2 YENEEA. CDR3 length equals 16 residues. V lost 1 base and J lost 5; bases outside the gene matches: 8. Here the CDR3 DNA reads TGTGCCAGCAGCTTAGGCGGGAGAGGCGTAAACAATGAGCAGTTCTTC. It encodes CASSLGGRGVNNEQFF.

The V gene is TRBV7-9, the J gene TRBJ2-3; TRBD1 matches at 7 bases. The CDR3 totals 15 residues. In germline, CDR1 is SEHNR, CDR2 FQNEAQ (reference sequence). J lost 0 bases, V lost 3 bases, and 3 bases had no gene match. The CDR3 DNA follows: TGTGCCAGCAGCTTCGCGACAGGGAGCACAGATACGCAGTATTTT. Amino acids: CASSFATGSTDTQYF.

On this clone: Within the sample, other DNA sequences also encode this same CDR3. The rearrangement joins TRBV7-9 to TRBJ2-7, with a weak D call TRBD1 (6 bases). Deletions cut 6 bases from V and 1 base from J, with 13 bases between. Per the germline V gene, CDR1 is SEHNR and CDR2 is FQNEAQ (reference sequence). The CDR3 is 14 amino acids. The CDR3 region is CASSPQGPSYEQYF. CDR3 coding DNA: TGTGCCAGCAGTCCACAGGGTCCGTCCTACGAGCAGTACTTC.

In the case of this clone: Different DNA sequences within this sample yield the same CDR3. This sequence joins TRBV28 and TRBJ2-7, with TRBD1 as a possible D gene (6 bases). V lost 2 bases to trimming and J lost 7 bases, with 9 bases between them. CDR3 size: 12 residues. Germline V gene sequence: CDR1 MDHEN, CDR2 SYDVKM. The CDR3 loop is CASSLRGLEQYF. The CDR3 bases are TGTGCCAGCAGTTTAAGGGGGTTGGAGCAGTACTTC. The full variable domain, its missing parts supplied by reference TRBV28 and TRBJ2-7, is DVKVTQSSRYLVKRTGEKVFLECVQDMDHENMFWYRQDPGLGLRLIYFSYDVKMKEKGDIPEGYSVSREKKERFSLILESASTNQTSMYLCASSLRGLEQYFGPGTRLTVT.

The V gene is TRBV27, the J gene TRBJ2-7; TRBD1 matches 10 bases. CDR3 length equals 17 residues. With 3 bases clipped from V and 4 bases from J, the junction kept 12 bases outside the gene matches. Germline V gives CDR1 MNHEY, CDR2 SMNVEV (reference sequence). CDR3 nucleotides: TGTGCCAGCAGTTTCCTCCGGGGGACAGGGGATACTTACGAGCAGTACTTC. This gives the protein CASSFLRGTGDTYEQYF.

J is TRBJ1-5 and V is TRBV28; 12 bases map to TRBD1. V lost 6 bases and J lost 7; bases outside the gene matches: 7. The CDR3 runs to 15 residues. Germline CDR1 is MDHEN and CDR2 is SYDVKM. CDR3 coding DNA: TGTGCCAGCAGCTCGGGACAGGGGGCTCGACAGCCCCAGCATTTT. It yields the protein CASSSGQGARQPQHF.

The chain has TRBV30 and TRBJ1-5; no clear D gene. Germline loops: CDR1 GTSNPN, CDR2 SVGIG (reference sequence). The length of the CDR3 is 13 residues. V lost 4 bases, J lost 0 bases, and 7 bases lay in between. CDR3 coding DNA: TGTGCCTGGACAAGCAATAGCAATCAGCCCCAGCATTTT. It translates to CAWTSNSNQPQHF.

Note on this clone: Other DNA sequences within the sample encode an identical CDR3. This sequence joins TRBV7-6 and TRBJ2-7, with 8 bases lining up with TRBD1. Germline V lookup: CDR1 SGHVS, CDR2 FNYEAQ. The CDR3 totals 15 residues. J gave up 7 bases and V 5 bases, and 13 bases lay outside the gene matches. The CDR3, as DNA: TGTGCCAGCAGCCTAGACTCCAGGGGGCTAGGTGAGCAGTACTTC. It yields the protein CASSLDSRGLGEQYF.

This clone was detected only once. The chain carries TRBV7-3 and TRBJ2-7, with unresolved D. CDR1 and CDR2 (germline): SGHTA, FQGTGA. The CDR3 consists of 20 residues. V was shortened by 5 bases and J by 3 bases, with 32 bases between the two germline ends. CDR3 protein: CASSPEDVFWSTSGDYEQYF. The DNA for the CDR3 is TGTGCCAGCAGCCCAGAGGACGTCTTTTGGTCCACAAGTGGAGACTACGAGCAGTACTTC.

Only one count was recorded for this clone. The chain joins TRBV28 to TRBJ2-7, with D uncertain. Germline CDR1 is MDHEN and CDR2 is SYDVKM. The CDR3 spans 14 residues. Trimming cost V 8 bases and J 0 bases, with 14 bases left between them. The CDR3 DNA reads TGTGCCAGCGGATACCCATCGAGCTCCTACGAGCAGTACTTC. It encodes CASGYPSSSYEQYF.

V is TRBV9 and J is TRBJ1-1; D is undetermined. The CDR3 has 14 amino acids. Trimming stripped 4 bases from V and 1 base from J, with 11 bases between. CDR1 is SGDLS, CDR2 YYNGEE, per germline. The CDR3 here is CASSITAQNTEAFF. CDR3 sequence (DNA): TGTGCCAGCAGCATAACAGCACAGAACACTGAAGCTTTCTTT.

The CDR3 here is CASSYSAGASYNEQFF. As DNA, the CDR3 is TGTGCCAGCAGTTACTCGGCGGGCGCCTCCTACAATGAGCAGTTCTTC. The V call is TRBV6-5, the J call TRBJ2-1; TRBD2 is a possible D gene (5 bases). The V end lost 0 bases, the J end lost 0 bases, and 9 bases lay between the germline ends. CDR1 and CDR2 from the germline V gene are MNHEY and SVGAGI. This CDR3 is 16 amino acids long.

The chain carries TRBV27 and TRBJ2-7, with 13 nucleotides matching TRBD2. The CDR3 is 16 residues long. The V and J ends lost 5 bases and 6 bases, in that order; junction bases with no gene match: 10. In germline, CDR1 is MNHEY, CDR2 SMNVEV (reference sequence). CDR3 sequence: CASSNQPGLAGLEQYF. The DNA for the CDR3 is TGTGCCAGCAGTAACCAGCCGGGACTAGCGGGACTCGAGCAGTACTTC.

This clone was picked up one time. This specimen includes other DNA sequences encoding the same CDR3. This chain joins TRBV18 and TRBJ2-7, with D perhaps matching TRBD1 (5 bases). Trimming shortened V by 2 bases and J by 2 bases, and 7 bases separated the two germline ends. The CDR3 spans 13 residues. The germline gives CDR1 KGHSH, CDR2 LQKENI. The CDR3 DNA is TGTGCCAGCTCACCAGCAGGGCCCTACGAGCAGTACTTC. It is translated as CASSPAGPYEQYF. Variable domain in full (rest from reference TRBV18 and TRBJ2-7): NAGVMQNPRHLVRRRGQEARLRCSPMKGHSHVYWYRQLPEEGLKFMVYLQKENIIDESGMPKERFSAEFPKEGPSILRIQQVVRGDSAAYFCASSPAGPYEQYFGPGTRLTVT.

In regard to this clone: The same CDR3 is also encoded by other DNA sequences in this sample. The chain employs TRBV9 and TRBJ1-5; no reliable D call. V gave up 0 bases and J gave up 3 bases, with 7 bases separating them. The CDR3 is 14 residues long. The V gene's germline CDR1 is SGDLS and CDR2 YYNGEE. Here the CDR3 DNA reads TGTGCCAGCAGCGTAGGGCCAGACAATCAGCCCCAGCATTTT. Protein product: CASSVGPDNQPQHF.

This clone was recorded once. The chain employs TRBV12-5 and TRBJ2-3, with D perhaps assigned TRBD1 or TRBD2 (5 bases each). This CDR3 has 15 residues. Germline CDR1 reads LGHNT; CDR2 reads FRNRAP. The V end lost 2 bases, the J end lost 1 base, and 10 bases lay between the germline ends. Here the CDR3 DNA reads TGTGCTAGTGGTTTGTCTATGGGGGGCACAGATACGCAGTATTTT. Translation gives CASGLSMGGTDTQYF. Full variable domain (missing parts from reference TRBV12-5 and TRBJ2-3): DARVTQTPRHKVTEMGQEVTMRCQPILGHNTVFWYRQTMMQGLELLAYFRNRAPLDDSGMPKDRFSAEMPDATLATLKIQPSEPRDSAVYFCASGLSMGGTDTQYFGPGTRLTVL.

The rearrangement links TRBV9 to TRBJ2-7; unclear D gene. Germline V gene lookup returns CDR1 SGDLS and CDR2 YYNGEE. The CDR3 length is 13 residues. Trimming removed 0 bases from V and 7 bases from J, with 11 bases in between. The CDR3 DNA sequence: TGTGCCAGCAGCGTAGCGGGCGGTTTTGAGCAGTACTTC. Amino acid sequence: CASSVAGGFEQYF.

The chain recombines TRBV11-2 with TRBJ2-7, with TRBD2 matching over 8 bases. Trimming removed 2 bases from V and 0 bases from J; junction bases left unmatched: 6. The CDR3 covers 16 residues. The germline V gene encodes CDR1 SGHAT and CDR2 FQNNGV. Written as DNA, the CDR3 is TGTGCCAGCAGCTTAAGAGGACTAGCCGCCTCCTACGAGCAGTACTTC. Its protein product is CASSLRGLAASYEQYF.

This chain uses TRBV5-1 with TRBJ2-7, with 7 positions matching TRBD1. Germline V gene sequence: CDR1 SGHRS, CDR2 YFSETQ. V was pared by 0 bases and J by 2 bases, with 5 bases of the junction left unmatched. CDR3 length equals 15 residues. CDR3 DNA sequence: TGCGCCAGCAGCTTGGAGGGGACAGTCACCTACGAGCAGTACTTC. This codes for CASSLEGTVTYEQYF.

This clone was counted a single time. This specimen includes other DNA sequences encoding the same CDR3. This sequence joins TRBV5-1 and TRBJ2-7; 9 bases match TRBD2. Trimming at V came to 1 base and at J to 4 bases, leaving 6 bases not matched to a gene. From germline, CDR1 is SGHRS and CDR2 YFSETQ. This CDR3 has 15 amino acids. CDR3 nucleotide sequence: TGCGCCAGCAGCTTGTTAGCGGGAGTGGGATACGAGCAGTACTTC. It yields the protein CASSLLAGVGYEQYF. Supplemented by reference TRBV5-1 and TRBJ2-7, the full variable domain reads KAGVTQTPRYLIKTRGQQVTLSCSPISGHRSVSWYQQTPGQGLQFLFEYFSETQRNKGNFPGRFSGRQFSNSRSEMNVSTLELGDSALYLCASSLLAGVGYEQYFGPGTRLTVT.

The chain recombines TRBV5-4 with TRBJ2-2; 8 nucleotides line up with TRBD2. Per the germline V gene, CDR1 is SGHNT and CDR2 is YYREEE (reference sequence). V dropped 0 bases and J dropped 7; count of bases not matched to a gene: 8. The CDR3 contains 16 residues. The chain's CDR3 is CASSLGLGTSDGELFF. For the CDR3, the DNA is TGTGCCAGCAGCTTGGGGTTAGGGACTAGTGACGGGGAGCTGTTTTTT. The entire variable domain, with the rest obtained from reference TRBV5-4 and TRBJ2-2, is as follows: ETGVTQSPTHLIKTRGQQVTLRCSSQSGHNTVSWYQQALGQGPQFIFQYYREEENGRGNFPPRFSGLQFPNYSSELNVNALELDDSALYLCASSLGLGTSDGELFFGEGSRLTVL.

In DNA, the CDR3 is TGCGCCAGCAGCTACCGGGGCAGCGGGAGAGCCTACGAGCAGTACTTC. Residues: CASSYRGSGRAYEQYF. V gene TRBV5-1 combines with J gene TRBJ2-7, with 8 bases that match TRBD2. Unmatched junction bases numbered 10, after V lost 3 bases and J lost 2 bases. The CDR3 totals 16 residues. CDR1 and CDR2 from the germline V gene are SGHRS and YFSETQ.

This clone was seen a single time. The J gene is TRBJ2-7, the V gene TRBV5-1; D is tentatively TRBD1 or TRBD2 (6 bases each). V was clipped by 0 bases and J by 2 bases, with 12 bases between them. The length of the CDR3 is 15 residues. Per the germline V gene, CDR1 is SGHRS and CDR2 is YFSETQ. CDR3 loop: CASSLEFGGTYEQYF. DNA of the CDR3: TGCGCCAGCAGCTTGGAGTTCGGGGGCACCTACGAGCAGTACTTC.

The V gene is TRBV19, the J gene TRBJ1-4; D perhaps matches TRBD1 (5 bases). CDR3 length: 16 residues. The germline gives CDR1 LNHDA, CDR2 SQIVND (reference sequence). Deletions cut 1 base from V and 8 bases from J, with 17 bases between. DNA of the CDR3: TGTGCCAGTAGTATAGGGCAGGGAATCTATGAGGAAAAACTGTTTTTT. Encoded protein: CASSIGQGIYEEKLFF.

The chain links TRBV2 to TRBJ1-1; D might be TRBD1 (6 bases). Germline CDR1 is SNHLY and CDR2 is FYNNEI. The length of the CDR3 is 13 residues. Trimming removed 7 bases at V and 1 base at J, with 10 bases between. CDR3 in amino acids: CASKGQTNTEAFF. DNA for the CDR3: TGTGCCAGCAAGGGACAAACGAACACTGAAGCTTTCTTT.

This clone was detected once. The chain couples TRBV5-6 to TRBJ2-2; tentative D call: TRBD2 (6 bases). Between the trimmed V and J ends, which lost 4 bases and 4 bases, there was a span of 11 bases. The CDR3 totals 14 residues. In germline, CDR1 is SGHDT, CDR2 YYEEEE. The CDR3 DNA reads TGTGCCAGCAGCCTACCGGGGGTCACCGGGGAGCTGTTTTTT. Protein sequence: CASSLPGVTGELFF.

This rearrangement joins TRBV6-1 to TRBJ2-5, with D uncertain. This CDR3 is built from 15 residues. V was pared by 0 bases and J by 2 bases, with 10 bases between. Germline lookup yields CDR1 MNHNS and CDR2 SASEGT. In DNA form, the CDR3 reads TGTGCCAGCAGTGAAGCGCTAGGAAGACAAGAGACCCAGTACTTC. Its protein product is CASSEALGRQETQYF.